The rows below give T cell receptor beta chains drawn from one sample of a study of T cell responses to AZD1222 COVID-19 vaccine. Using immunoSEQ multiplex PCR, the repertoire was profiled, and TCRdb retains in-frame clones only, with some absent. Of about 150,000 clones detected, approximately 91% appear once; the ten largest clones hold less than 2%. The sequences come from peripheral blood, collected 28 days after the second AZD1222 dose. Receptors were obtained from an adult who received the AZD1222 COVID-19 vaccine. The CDR3 runs from the conserved cysteine through the conserved F or W. The D gene is left open where the match is weak. The size of a clone is reported for some rows only, either as once, few or many, or as a class for expanded clones.

cdr3_length	v_call	d_call	j_call	clone_size	cdr3_aa	cdr3_nt
14	TRBV3-1/TRBV3-2	-	TRBJ1-1	-	CASSQKRGNTEAFF	TGTGCCAGCAGCCAAAAACGGGGGAACACTGAAGCTTTCTTT
15	TRBV2	TRBD1	TRBJ1-4	-	CAASLGQSTNEKLFF	TGTGCCGCCTCCCTGGGACAGTCAACTAATGAAAAACTGTTTTTT
15	TRBV6-5	-	TRBJ1-6	once	CASSPRRQGNSPLHF	TGTGCCAGCAGTCCCAGGCGGCAGGGGAATTCACCCCTCCACTTT
13	TRBV10-2	-	TRBJ1-6	-	CASRTAGDSPLHF	TGCGCCAGCAGAACCGCAGGAGATTCACCCCTCCACTTT
15	TRBV18	-	TRBJ2-7	-	CASSPREDRDYEQYF	TGTGCCAGCTCACCACGTGAGGACAGAGACTACGAGCAGTACTTC
13	TRBV5-1	-	TRBJ1-2	-	CASSVERGYGYTF	TGCGCCAGCAGCGTCGAAAGGGGTTATGGCTACACCTTC
16	TRBV29-1	TRBD1	TRBJ1-2	few	CSVAAFPGQVDYGYTF	TGCAGCGTTGCGGCCTTCCCAGGACAGGTCGACTATGGCTACACCTTC
12	TRBV3-1/TRBV3-2	-	TRBJ2-1	-	CASSRRDHEQFF	TGTGCCAGCAGCCGGCGGGACCATGAGCAGTTCTTC
13	TRBV6-5	-	TRBJ2-1	-	CASRYGRYNEQFF	TGTGCCAGCAGATACGGACGTTACAATGAGCAGTTCTTC
14	TRBV5-8	-	TRBJ1-1	-	CASSLARRYTEAFF	TGTGCCAGCAGCTTGGCTCGCCGCTACACTGAAGCTTTCTTT
15	TRBV5-4	-	TRBJ2-7	-	CASSLHPEGAYEQYF	TGTGCCAGCAGCTTGCACCCAGAGGGGGCCTACGAGCAGTACTTC
14	TRBV7-8	-	TRBJ1-4	once	CASSLGQTGEKLFF	TGTGCCAGCAGCCTTGGACAGACGGGGGAAAAACTGTTTTTT
14	TRBV5-1	-	TRBJ2-2	few	CASSLPTNTGELFF	TGCGCCAGCAGCTTGCCGACGAACACCGGGGAGCTGTTTTTT